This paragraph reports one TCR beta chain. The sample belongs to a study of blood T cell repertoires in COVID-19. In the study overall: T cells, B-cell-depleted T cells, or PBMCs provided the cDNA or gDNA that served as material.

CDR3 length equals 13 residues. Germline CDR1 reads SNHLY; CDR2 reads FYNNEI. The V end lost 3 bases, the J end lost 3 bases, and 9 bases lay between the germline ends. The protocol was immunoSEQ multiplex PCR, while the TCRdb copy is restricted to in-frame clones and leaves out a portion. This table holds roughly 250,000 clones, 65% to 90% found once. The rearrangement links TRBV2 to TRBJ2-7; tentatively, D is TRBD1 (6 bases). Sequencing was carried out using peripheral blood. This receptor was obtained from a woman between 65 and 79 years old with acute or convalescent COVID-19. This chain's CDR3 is CASSEQGLYEQYF. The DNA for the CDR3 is TGTGCCAGCAGTGAGCAGGGGCTCTACGAGCAGTACTTC.